The sequence of this TCR beta chain was determined in a study of blood T cell repertoires in COVID-19. Study details: The study drew acute and convalescent COVID-19 samples from the United States, Italy and Spain.

The CDR3 runs to 12 residues. Trimming shortened V by 1 base and J by 10 bases, and 8 bases separated the two germline ends. Germline CDR1 is LGHNT and CDR2 is FRNRAP. Original processing methods: For nucleated cells, counts were estimated from reference gene primer amplification. Assay: immunoSEQ multiplex PCR; the TCRdb copy retains only in-frame clones and omits some. Clonal size and the V and J genes are those of that table, whereas D and trimming came from the DNA. The sample lists 150,000 to 200,000 clones; 85% to 90% were seen once. The rearrangement uses TRBV12-5 and TRBJ2-1, with D perhaps matching TRBD1 (6 bases). Sequencing input: peripheral blood. The clonotype comes from a man aged 18 to 30 with acute or convalescent COVID-19. The CDR3 DNA follows: TGTGCTAGTGGTTTGGAAGGGACAGAGCAGTTCTTC. Translated, it gives CASGLEGTEQFF.